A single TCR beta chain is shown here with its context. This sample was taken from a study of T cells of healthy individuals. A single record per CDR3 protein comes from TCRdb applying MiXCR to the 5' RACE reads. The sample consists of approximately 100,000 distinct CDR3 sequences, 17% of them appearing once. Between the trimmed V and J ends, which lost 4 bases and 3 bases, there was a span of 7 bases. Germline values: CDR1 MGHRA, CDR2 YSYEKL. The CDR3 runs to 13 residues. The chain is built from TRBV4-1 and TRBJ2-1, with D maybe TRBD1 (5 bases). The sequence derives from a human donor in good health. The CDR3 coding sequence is TGCGCCAGCAGCCGGACAAGCTACAATGAGCAGTTCTTC. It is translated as CASSRTSYNEQFF.